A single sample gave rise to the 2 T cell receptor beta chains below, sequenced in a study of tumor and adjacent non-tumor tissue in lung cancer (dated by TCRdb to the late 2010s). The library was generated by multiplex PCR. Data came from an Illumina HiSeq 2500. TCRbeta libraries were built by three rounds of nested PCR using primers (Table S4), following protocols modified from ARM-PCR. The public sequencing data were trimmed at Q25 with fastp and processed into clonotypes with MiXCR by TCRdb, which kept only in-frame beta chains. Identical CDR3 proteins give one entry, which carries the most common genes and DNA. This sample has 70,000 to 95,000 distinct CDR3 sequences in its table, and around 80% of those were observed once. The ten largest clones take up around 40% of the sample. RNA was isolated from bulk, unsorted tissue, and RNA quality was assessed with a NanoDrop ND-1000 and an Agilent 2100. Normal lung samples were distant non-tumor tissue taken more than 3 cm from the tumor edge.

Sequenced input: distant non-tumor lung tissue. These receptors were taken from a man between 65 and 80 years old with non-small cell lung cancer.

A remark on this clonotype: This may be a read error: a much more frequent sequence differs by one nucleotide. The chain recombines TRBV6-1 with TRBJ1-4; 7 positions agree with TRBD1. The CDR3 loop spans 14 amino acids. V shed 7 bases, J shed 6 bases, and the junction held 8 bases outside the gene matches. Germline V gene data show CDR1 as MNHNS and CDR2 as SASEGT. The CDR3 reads CASNDRAVDEKLFF. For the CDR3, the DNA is TGTGCCAGCAATGACAGGGCGGTTGATGAAAAACTGTTTTTT.

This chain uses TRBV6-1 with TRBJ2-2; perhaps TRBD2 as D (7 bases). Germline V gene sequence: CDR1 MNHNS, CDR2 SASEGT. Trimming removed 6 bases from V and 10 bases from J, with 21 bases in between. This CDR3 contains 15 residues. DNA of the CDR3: TGTGCCAGCAGCTTAGGGGGGGCGTATATCGTGGAGCTGTTTTTT. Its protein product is CASSLGGAYIVELFF.